These 25 T cell receptor beta chains share one sample of origin, sequenced in a study of blood T cell repertoires in COVID-19. Here immunoSEQ multiplex PCR was the method, and the copy in TCRdb shows in-frame clones only, minus some. The repertoire holds 30,000 to 40,000 clones, with 70% to 80% as singletons. The specimen was peripheral blood. These receptors all stem from a man of 80 years or more with acute or convalescent COVID-19.

The chain recombines TRBV7-9 with TRBJ1-6; D perhaps matches TRBD1 (6 bases). Trimming cost V 2 bases and J 10 bases, with 15 bases left between them. The CDR3 length is 15 residues. Germline V CDR1 and CDR2: SEHNR, FQNEAQ (reference sequence). The CDR3 loop is CASSLSDSRKSPLHF. In DNA, the CDR3 is TGTGCCAGCAGCTTATCGGACAGCCGGAAGTCACCCCTCCACTTT. Full variable domain (missing parts from reference TRBV7-9 and TRBJ1-6): DTGVSQNPRHKITKRGQNVTFRCDPISEHNRLYWYRQTLGQGPEFLTYFQNEAQLEKSRLLSDRFSAERPKGSFSTLEIQRTEQGDSAMYLCASSLSDSRKSPLHFGNGTRLTVT.

This chain connects TRBV10-3 to TRBJ2-2; no definite D call. The CDR3 is 15 amino acids. From germline, CDR1 is ENHRY and CDR2 SYGVKD. V lost 5 bases to trimming and J lost 3 bases, with 13 bases between them. The chain's CDR3 is CAISPSVGDTGELFF. Written as DNA, the CDR3 is TGTGCCATCAGTCCATCAGTTGGAGACACCGGGGAGCTGTTTTTT.

The chain recombines TRBV27 with TRBJ1-2; D is possibly TRBD1 (5 bases). There are 14 residues in the CDR3. V gave up 6 bases and J gave up 8 bases, with 19 bases separating them. Germline V gene lookup returns CDR1 MNHEY and CDR2 SMNVEV (reference sequence). The CDR3, as DNA: TGTGCCAGCAGCCCTAGCGGGACGAAGTACGGCTACACCTTC. It codes for CASSPSGTKYGYTF.

V usage is TRBV5-1 and J usage is TRBJ2-3; D perhaps matches TRBD1 (6 bases). Trimming removed 1 base at V and 4 bases at J, with 19 bases between. Germline assignment: CDR1 SGHRS and CDR2 YFSETQ. This CDR3 spans 17 amino acids. CDR3 sequence reads: CASSLWGPGSEADTQYF. In DNA form, the CDR3 reads TGCGCCAGCAGCTTGTGGGGGCCGGGGAGTGAGGCAGATACGCAGTATTTT.

This chain uses TRBV9 with TRBJ2-3; TRBD2 agrees at 13 bases. The trim removed 1 base at V and 4 bases at J, leaving 9 bases unmatched. Germline loops: CDR1 SGDLS, CDR2 YYNGEE. The length of the CDR3 is 18 residues. The CDR3 loop is CASSVSTSGRAGSDTQYF. DNA of the CDR3: TGTGCCAGCAGCGTATCAACTAGCGGGAGGGCCGGGTCAGATACGCAGTATTTT.

V is TRBV6-4 and J is TRBJ2-3; D may be TRBD2 (6 bases). The V end was cut by 2 bases, the J end by 0 bases, with 6 bases between. Germline V gives CDR1 MRHNA, CDR2 SNTAGT. This CDR3 has 14 amino acids. This CDR3 reads CASSDGTSTDTQYF. CDR3 in DNA: TGTGCCAGCAGTGACGGGACTAGCACAGATACGCAGTATTTT.

The gene calls are TRBV7-9 and TRBJ2-2; 7 bases align to TRBD2. The CDR3 is 16 residues long. CDR1 and CDR2 from the germline V gene are SEHNR and FQNEAQ (reference sequence). The V segment lost 2 bases and the J segment 6 bases; nucleotides outside the gene matches: 9. The CDR3: CASSLWGTTVAGELFF. In nucleotides, the CDR3 is TGTGCCAGCAGCTTATGGGGGACTACTGTTGCCGGGGAGCTGTTTTTT.

The chain links TRBV27 to TRBJ2-3; a possible D gene is TRBD1 (5 bases). V was clipped by 2 bases and J by 1 base, with 10 bases between them. This CDR3 has 15 amino acids. Germline lookup yields CDR1 MNHEY and CDR2 SMNVEV (reference sequence). The CDR3 loop is CASSLGARGTDTQYF. CDR3 nucleotides: TGTGCCAGCAGTTTAGGAGCCAGGGGCACAGATACGCAGTATTTT.

The V and J genes are TRBV18 and TRBJ1-1, with 7 bases that match TRBD1. The ends lost 4 bases at V and 5 bases at J; junction bases unmatched: 13. CDR1 is KGHSH and CDR2 is LQKENI in the germline V gene. This CDR3 spans 16 amino acids. The DNA for the CDR3 is TGTGCCAGCTCACGGGTCGGAGCAGGGGGAAAGACTGAAGCTTTCTTT. Its translation: CASSRVGAGGKTEAFF. The variable domain in full, completed from reference TRBV18 and TRBJ1-1, reads NAGVMQNPRHLVRRRGQEARLRCSPMKGHSHVYWYRQLPEEGLKFMVYLQKENIIDESGMPKERFSAEFPKEGPSILRIQQVVRGDSAAYFCASSRVGAGGKTEAFFGQGTRLTVV.

A few counts support this clone. The chain is built from TRBV5-1 and TRBJ2-3; D unresolved. The V end lost 4 bases, the J end lost 6 bases, and 9 bases lay between the germline ends. Germline values: CDR1 SGHRS, CDR2 YFSETQ. The CDR3 spans 12 residues. The CDR3: CASSPEADTQYF. DNA for the CDR3: TGCGCCAGCAGCCCCGAGGCCGATACGCAGTATTTT. Looking up the rest from reference TRBV5-1 and TRBJ2-3 gives the full variable domain: KAGVTQTPRYLIKTRGQQVTLSCSPISGHRSVSWYQQTPGQGLQFLFEYFSETQRNKGNFPGRFSGRQFSNSRSEMNVSTLELGDSALYLCASSPEADTQYFGPGTRLTVL.

This chain links TRBV18 with TRBJ1-1; TRBD1 matches 8 bases. V was pared by 3 bases and J by 1 base, with 7 bases of the junction left unmatched. This CDR3 is built from 16 residues. Germline loops: CDR1 KGHSH, CDR2 LQKENI. The CDR3 nucleotides are TGTGCCAGCTCACCGACAGGGGTGGCGGGGAACACTGAAGCTTTCTTT. Amino acid sequence: CASSPTGVAGNTEAFF.

This clone was detected a few times. The chain recombines TRBV11-2 with TRBJ1-5, with 10 bases aligning to TRBD1. The germline V gene has CDR1 SGHAT and CDR2 FQNNGV. This CDR3 has 13 residues. V shed 3 bases, J shed 9 bases, and the junction held 2 bases outside the gene matches. The CDR3 DNA is TGTGCCAGCAGCTTGGACAGGGGGAGGCCCCAGCATTTT. Its protein is CASSLDRGRPQHF. Filled out from reference TRBV11-2 and TRBJ1-5, the complete variable domain reads EAGVAQSPRYKIIEKRQSVAFWCNPISGHATLYWYQQILGQGPKLLIQFQNNGVVDDSQLPKDRFSAERLKGVDSTLKIQPAKLEDSAVYLCASSLDRGRPQHFGDGTRLSIL.

This clone was observed a handful of times. This chain links TRBV9 with TRBJ2-2, with D unresolved. Looked up from germline, CDR1 is SGDLS and CDR2 is YYNGEE. This CDR3 has 13 amino acids. Deletions cut 0 bases from V and 6 bases from J, with 6 bases between. The CDR3 reads CASSVDFAGELFF. The CDR3 DNA follows: TGTGCCAGCAGCGTAGACTTTGCCGGGGAGCTGTTTTTT.

The chain employs TRBV4-2 and TRBJ2-3; possible D gene TRBD2, 6 bases. The V gene lost 8 bases and the J gene lost 2 bases, with 14 bases spanning the gap. The CDR3 runs to 14 residues. Germline V CDR1 and CDR2: LGHNA, YNFKEQ. The CDR3 DNA reads as TGTGCCAGCGGCGGGATAGCGGACACAGATACGCAGTATTTT. Residues: CASGGIADTDTQYF.

The chain joins TRBV18 to TRBJ1-1; 9 bases fit TRBD1. Germline V gene data show CDR1 as KGHSH and CDR2 as LQKENI. V gave up 6 bases and J gave up 0 bases; unmatched junction bases: 5. This CDR3 contains 15 residues. CDR3 coding DNA: TGTGCCAGCTCTCCTGGACAGGGGCTGAACACTGAAGCTTTCTTT. Residues: CASSPGQGLNTEAFF.

The rearrangement links TRBV2 to TRBJ1-5, with unresolved D. The CDR3 is made up of 14 amino acids. The V gene lost 7 bases and the J gene lost 1 base, with 11 bases spanning the gap. Germline V gene data show CDR1 as SNHLY and CDR2 as FYNNEI. The CDR3 here is CASTTVESNQPQHF. The DNA for the CDR3 is TGTGCCAGCACTACAGTCGAGAGCAATCAGCCCCAGCATTTT.

V usage is TRBV28 and J usage is TRBJ1-5, with D unresolved. Trimming removed 3 bases at V and 15 bases at J, with 12 bases between. Per germline, CDR1 MDHEN and CDR2 SYDVKM. The CDR3 has 11 amino acids. The CDR3 is CASSFGPLLHF. The DNA for the CDR3 is TGTGCCAGCAGTTTTGGGCCCCTATTGCATTTT.

This clone was detected only once. The chain has TRBV30 and TRBJ1-3, with a tentative D call TRBD1 (5 bases). V lost 4 bases and J lost 1, with 11 bases in between. CDR3 length equals 14 residues. CDR1 and CDR2 (germline): GTSNPN, SVGIG (reference sequence). The CDR3 region has the DNA TGTGCCTGGAAAAGAGACAGTTCTGGAAACACCATATATTTT. As protein: CAWKRDSSGNTIYF.

This chain links TRBV7-9 with TRBJ2-7; D is unclear. Germline values: CDR1 SEHNR, CDR2 FQNEAQ (reference sequence). Trimming took 4 bases from V and 1 from J, leaving 5 bases between them. The CDR3 has 12 residues. CDR3 sequence reads: CASSSVSYEQYF. The DNA for the CDR3 is TGTGCCAGCAGCTCAGTTTCCTACGAGCAGTACTTC.

This sequence joins TRBV28 and TRBJ2-6; tentative D call: TRBD2 (6 bases). The length of the CDR3 is 16 residues. The V and J ends lost 5 bases and 1 base respectively, with 12 bases between them. The germline gives CDR1 MDHEN, CDR2 SYDVKM. For the CDR3, the DNA is TGTGCCAGCAGTACTCCAGGGAGGTCTGGGGCCAACGTCCTGACTTTC. Amino acids: CASSTPGRSGANVLTF.

The chain uses TRBV6-6 and TRBJ2-5; D possibly corresponds to TRBD1 (6 bases). Trimming cost V 0 bases and J 4 bases, with 9 bases left between them. This CDR3 is built from 14 residues. CDR1 is MNHNY and CDR2 is SVGAGI in the germline V gene (reference sequence). Here the CDR3 DNA reads TGTGCCAGCAGTTACTCACAGGGAAGAGAGACCCAGTACTTC. The encoded protein is CASSYSQGRETQYF.

The rearrangement links TRBV7-9 to TRBJ2-1, with 9 bases matching TRBD2. The CDR3 consists of 18 residues. V lost 2 bases and J lost 3; bases outside the gene matches: 11. Looked up from germline, CDR1 is SEHNR and CDR2 is FQNEAQ (reference sequence). CDR3 sequence: CASSLTRYSGSHYNEQFF. In DNA, the CDR3 is TGTGCCAGCAGCTTAACCCGATATAGCGGGAGTCACTACAATGAGCAGTTCTTC.

This chain links TRBV6-2 or TRBV6-3 with TRBJ2-1, with TRBD2 matching 14 bases. V dropped 3 bases and J dropped 0; count of bases not matched to a gene: 7. The CDR3 runs to 19 residues. Germline values: CDR1 MNHEY, CDR2 SVGEGT. The CDR3 region is CASSYLGTSGRSSYNEQFF. The CDR3 DNA reads as TGTGCCAGCAGTTATCTCGGGACTAGCGGGAGAAGCTCCTACAATGAGCAGTTCTTC.

The chain recombines TRBV9 with TRBJ1-1, with TRBD1 as a possible D gene (5 bases). V lost 4 bases and J 3 bases, leaving 10 bases between the germline ends. This CDR3 comprises 13 residues. Germline V gene data show CDR1 as SGDLS and CDR2 as YYNGEE. The DNA for the CDR3 is TGTGCCAGCAGCCAACAGGTTTACACTGAAGCTTTCTTT. Its protein is CASSQQVYTEAFF.

This clone has only a few counts. The rearrangement uses TRBV18 and TRBJ1-2; the D gene is possibly TRBD1 (6 bases). This CDR3 contains 13 residues. Germline V lookup: CDR1 KGHSH, CDR2 LQKENI. Deletions cut 3 bases from V and 6 bases from J, with 11 bases between. CDR3 DNA sequence: TGTGCCAGCTCACCCCAGGGGTCTGATGGCTACACCTTC. Protein sequence: CASSPQGSDGYTF.